The clone carrying this T cell receptor beta chain was observed at least ten times. Its antigen is undetermined. The sample belongs to a study of human T cells and chemical hapten exposure. Study observations and caveats: DPC sensitization did not alter TCRs above 1 in 1000 frequency. It should be noted that donors had alopecia, so their immune response may differ from healthy people's.

CDR1 and CDR2 from the germline V gene are DFQATT and SNEGSKA (reference sequence). The V and J ends lost 2 bases and 2 bases, in that order; junction bases with no gene match: 9. The CDR3 covers 16 residues. Time point reported: patch test 2, 6 weeks after DPC sensitization. As to treatment: therapeutic diphenylcyclopropenone sensitization with weekly scalp DPC. TCRdb re-called the RACE reads with MiXCR, one entry per CDR3 protein. Here the sample spans tens of thousands of distinct CDR3 sequences, approximately 7% being singletons. The sequence was collected from a woman in her 30s with alopecia areata. Some clones in this sample may be carry-over from other donors' samples. This chain joins TRBV20-1 and TRBJ2-1; 7 nucleotides line up with TRBD1. The sample in question was whole blood, obtained in connection with sensitization to the hapten diphenylcyclopropenone (DPC). CDR3: CSARTGTATTYNEQFF. The CDR3 nucleotides read TGCAGTGCTAGAACCGGGACAGCCACCACCTACAATGAGCAGTTCTTC.